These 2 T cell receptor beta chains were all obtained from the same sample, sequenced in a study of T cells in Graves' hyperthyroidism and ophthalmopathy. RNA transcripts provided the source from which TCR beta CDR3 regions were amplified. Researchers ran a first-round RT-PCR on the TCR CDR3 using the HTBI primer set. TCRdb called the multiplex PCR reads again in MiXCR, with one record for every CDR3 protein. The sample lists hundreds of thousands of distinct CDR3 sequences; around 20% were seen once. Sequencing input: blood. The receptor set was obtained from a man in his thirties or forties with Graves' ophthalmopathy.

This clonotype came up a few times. CDR3 nucleotides: TGCGCCAGACCCAGACTAGCGGAGAACTACGAGCAGTACTTC. Protein: CARPRLAENYEQYF. This rearrangement joins TRBV10-1 to TRBJ2-7, with 9 bases identical to TRBD2. CDR1 WNHNN and CDR2 SYGVQD come from the germline V gene (reference sequence). With 9 bases clipped from V and 3 bases from J, the junction kept 9 bases outside the gene matches. There are 14 residues in the CDR3.

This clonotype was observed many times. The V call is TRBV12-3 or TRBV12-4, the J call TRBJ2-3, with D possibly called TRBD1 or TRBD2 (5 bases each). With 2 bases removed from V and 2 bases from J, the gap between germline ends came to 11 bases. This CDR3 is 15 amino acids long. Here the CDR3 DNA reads TGTGCCAGCAGTTTAAGGGGAGACCCCACAGATACGCAGTATTTT. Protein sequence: CASSLRGDPTDTQYF.